This TCR beta chain was observed in a study of T cells in Graves' hyperthyroidism and ophthalmopathy. Notes on the study in general: A median approximately 6.8 months before onset, the model predicted ophthalmopathy. Blood shared most expanded thyroid clonotypes above 0.001. Ophthalmopathy was told apart from stable hyperthyroidism by a 13 V-J model.

Uncontrolled infections, other autoimmune diseases, pregnancy or lactation led to exclusion of patients. As concerns this clonotype: Its antigen is still unknown.

Using RNA transcripts as the source, TCR beta CDR3 regions were amplified. With the HTBI primer set, the TCR CDR3 went through a first round of RT-PCR. From the multiplex PCR reads, TCRdb called clonotypes with MiXCR, one entry per CDR3 protein. The table has almost 600,000 distinct CDR3 sequences, about half seen once; the top ten hold 7.5% to 8.5%. V trimming: 5 bases; J trimming: 6 bases; junction bases outside the gene matches: 8. CDR1 and CDR2 from the germline V gene are SGHVS and FNYEAQ. CDR3 length equals 16 residues. Material for sequencing was peripheral blood or thyroid tissue (not recorded which). The chain is built from TRBV7-6 and TRBJ1-6, with 9 bases lining up with TRBD1. The sequence came from a woman under 30 with Graves' hyperthyroidism. This CDR3 reads CASSLWTGAINSPLHF. The CDR3, as DNA: TGTGCCAGCAGCCTATGGACAGGGGCGATTAATTCACCCCTCCACTTT.